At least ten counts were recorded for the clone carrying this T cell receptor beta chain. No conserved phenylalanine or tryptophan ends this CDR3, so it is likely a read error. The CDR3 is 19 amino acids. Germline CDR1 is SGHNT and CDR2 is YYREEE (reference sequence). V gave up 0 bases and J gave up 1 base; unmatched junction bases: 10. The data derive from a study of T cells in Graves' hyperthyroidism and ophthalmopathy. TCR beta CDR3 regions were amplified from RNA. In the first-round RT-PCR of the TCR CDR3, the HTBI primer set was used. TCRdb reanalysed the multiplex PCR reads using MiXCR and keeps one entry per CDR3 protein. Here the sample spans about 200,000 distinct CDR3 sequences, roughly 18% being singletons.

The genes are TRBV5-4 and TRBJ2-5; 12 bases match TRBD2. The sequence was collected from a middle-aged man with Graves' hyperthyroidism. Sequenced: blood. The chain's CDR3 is CASSLAGWLAGGSQETQYL. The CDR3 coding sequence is TGTGCCAGCAGCTTGGCCGGCTGGCTAGCGGGGGGGAGCCAAGAGACCCAGTACCTC.